Below are 22 T cell receptor beta chains sequenced from a single sample in a study of T cell changes during pregnancy in multiple sclerosis. Clones were sequenced by immunoSEQ multiplex PCR, and TCRdb holds only the in-frame ones, with some missing. The sample consists of 68,000 or so clones, roughly 89% of them appearing once. Sequences were derived from peripheral blood, sampled in the second trimester of pregnancy. The origin of the receptors is a female donor with multiple sclerosis, enrolled in a pregnancy study.

The chain is built from TRBV7-3 and TRBJ2-2; D is uncertain. The CDR3 sequence is 12 residues long. Germline V CDR1 and CDR2: SGHTA, FQGTGA. Trimming pared 5 bases from V and 2 bases from J, leaving 3 bases between. The CDR3 DNA reads as TGTGCCAGCAGCCTCAACACCGGGGAGCTGTTTTTT. Encoded protein: CASSLNTGELFF.

J is TRBJ1-2 and V is TRBV9, with 9 bases aligning to TRBD1. J lost 7 bases, V lost 3 bases, and 13 bases had no gene match. The length of the CDR3 is 16 residues. Germline CDR1 is SGDLS and CDR2 is YYNGEE. The CDR3 reads CASSGGDRDSSAGYTF. DNA of the CDR3: TGTGCCAGCAGCGGGGGGGACAGGGACTCTAGCGCTGGCTACACCTTC. Full variable domain (missing parts from reference TRBV9 and TRBJ1-2): DSGVTQTPKHLITATGQRVTLRCSPRSGDLSVYWYQQSLDQGLQFLIQYYNGEERAKGNILERFSAQQFPDLHSELNLSSLELGDSALYFCASSGGDRDSSAGYTFGSGTRLTVV.

This chain connects TRBV30 to TRBJ1-2; D is undetermined. V lost 5 bases and J lost 4, with 14 bases in between. The CDR3 loop spans 13 amino acids. The V gene's germline CDR1 is GTSNPN and CDR2 SVGIG (reference sequence). This CDR3 reads CAWAPRFPYGYTF. The CDR3 region has the DNA TGTGCCTGGGCCCCCAGGTTCCCCTATGGCTACACCTTC.

J is TRBJ2-2 and V is TRBV14; D unresolved. The ends were cut back, 2 bases at V and 1 base at J, with 5 bases in the middle. Germline V CDR1 and CDR2: SGHDN, FVKESK. This CDR3 comprises 14 residues. The CDR3 is CASSQQLNTGELFF. Written as DNA, the CDR3 is TGTGCCAGCAGCCAACAACTGAACACCGGGGAGCTGTTTTTT.

In DNA form, the CDR3 reads TGTGCCAGCAGCTTAGGGGACAGGGGAGCAGATACGCAGTATTTT. It yields the protein CASSLGDRGADTQYF. J is TRBJ2-3 and V is TRBV7-2; 10 bases map to TRBD1. This CDR3 spans 15 amino acids. The V gene's germline CDR1 is SGHTA and CDR2 FQGNSA. V was clipped by 1 base and J by 4 bases; unmatched bases: 2.

CDR3 sequence: CASSVGGRGYVETQYF. For the CDR3, the DNA is TGTGCCAGCAGCGTAGGGGGGCGGGGGTACGTTGAGACCCAGTACTTC. This sequence joins TRBV9 and TRBJ2-5; TRBD2 might be the D (7 bases). CDR3 length: 16 amino acids. Trimming shortened V by 0 bases and J by 5 bases, and 17 bases separated the two germline ends. Germline-derived CDR1 and CDR2 are SGDLS and YYNGEE.

This clone was recorded a few times. This chain connects TRBV6-5 to TRBJ2-2, with 7 positions matching TRBD1. CDR1 is MNHEY, CDR2 SVGAGI, per germline. V was pared by 7 bases and J by 0 bases, with 2 bases of the junction left unmatched. This CDR3 comprises 14 residues. The CDR3 bases are TGTGCCAGCAAAGGGACAGCGAACACCGGGGAGCTGTTTTTT. Residues: CASKGTANTGELFF.

The chain combines TRBV23-1 with TRBJ1-2; the D gene is possibly TRBD1 (5 bases). TRBV23-1 is known as an ORF, though its function is uncertain. This CDR3 has 14 residues. V shed 3 bases and J shed 3 bases, with 11 bases lying between them. CDR3 nucleotides: TGCGCCAGCAGTCAGCCAGGGTGTCACTATGGCTACACCTTC. Encoded protein: CASSQPGCHYGYTF.

This chain joins TRBV28 and TRBJ1-6; tentatively, D is TRBD1 (6 bases). The CDR3 is made up of 14 amino acids. The ends were cut back, 4 bases at V and 14 bases at J, with 18 bases in the middle. From germline, CDR1 is MDHEN and CDR2 SYDVKM. The CDR3 sequence is CASSSSLGAISLHF. The CDR3 nucleotides read TGTGCCAGCAGTTCCTCCCTGGGGGCCATATCCCTCCACTTT.

V and J are TRBV4-3 and TRBJ1-4, with D uncertain. The V end lost 4 bases, the J end lost 8 bases, and 17 bases lay between the germline ends. CDR1 is LGHNA, CDR2 YSLEER, per germline. CDR3 length equals 15 residues. The CDR3 DNA follows: TGCGCCAGCAGCCCGAACTCCCGGGGAAGAGAAAAACTGTTTTTT. This gives the protein CASSPNSRGREKLFF.

The table lists this clone with a count of one. This chain uses TRBV7-3 with TRBJ2-3, with D perhaps TRBD2 (5 bases). This CDR3 comprises 13 residues. V was pared by 0 bases and J by 10 bases, with 11 bases between. CDR1 SGHTA and CDR2 FQGTGA come from the germline V gene. The CDR3 protein is CASSLTEAAPQYF. Written as DNA, the CDR3 is TGTGCCAGCAGCTTAACGGAGGCGGCCCCGCAGTATTTT.

This clone was seen a single time. The CDR3: CASSTTGFGAFF. The CDR3 coding sequence is TGTGCCAGCAGTACGACAGGGTTCGGAGCTTTCTTT. The rearrangement joins TRBV6-5 to TRBJ1-1; 7 bases align to TRBD1. CDR3 length equals 12 residues. The J segment lost 10 bases and the V segment lost 5 bases, leaving 7 bases of the junction unmatched. Germline CDR1 is MNHEY and CDR2 is SVGAGI.

The DNA for the CDR3 is TGTGCCAGCTGGCGACAGGGGGCGCACACTGAAGCTTTCTTT. This translates into CASWRQGAHTEAFF. The chain carries TRBV27 and TRBJ1-1; TRBD1 aligns across 10 bases. Germline V CDR1 and CDR2: MNHEY, SMNVEV (reference sequence). V gave up 8 bases and J gave up 3 bases; unmatched junction bases: 6. This CDR3 has 14 residues.

This chain uses TRBV10-3 with TRBJ2-6; D unresolved. This CDR3 contains 14 residues. In germline, CDR1 is ENHRY, CDR2 SYGVKD. Trimming left V 7 bases short and J 0 bases short, with 7 bases between. The CDR3 loop is CAITAYSGANVLTF. The DNA of the CDR3 is TGTGCCATCACCGCGTACTCTGGGGCCAACGTCCTGACTTTC.

The chain uses TRBV6-5 and TRBJ1-5; 9 nucleotides line up with TRBD1. V trimming: 6 bases; J trimming: 5 bases; junction bases outside the gene matches: 5. The CDR3 length is 14 residues. The germline V gene encodes CDR1 MNHEY and CDR2 SVGAGI. The CDR3: CASSPGQGHQPQHF. The CDR3, as DNA: TGTGCCAGCAGCCCTGGACAGGGGCATCAGCCCCAGCATTTT.

The chain employs TRBV11-2 and TRBJ1-1; D ambiguous. Germline V gene lookup returns CDR1 SGHAT and CDR2 FQNNGV. V dropped 4 bases and J dropped 5 bases, with 17 bases sitting between them. This CDR3 contains 15 residues. The CDR3 DNA reads as TGTGCCAGCAGCTCCGGTCACCGTGCGGGGACTGAAGCTTTCTTT. Translating it yields CASSSGHRAGTEAFF.

The rearrangement joins TRBV6-1 to TRBJ1-2, with 9 bases identical to TRBD1. Losses at the gene ends were 2 bases for V and 7 bases for J; bases not matched to a gene: 11. This CDR3 is 16 amino acids long. The germline CDR1 and CDR2 sequences are MNHNS and SASEGT. In nucleotides, the CDR3 is TGTGCCAGCAGTGAACCCCGAACAGGGGGCTTCGGTGGCTACACCTTC. Translation gives CASSEPRTGGFGGYTF.

The chain joins TRBV6-4 to TRBJ2-3; possibly TRBD2 for D (7 bases). CDR3 length equals 15 residues. Germline values: CDR1 MRHNA, CDR2 SNTAGT. Between the trimmed V and J ends, which lost 2 bases and 2 bases, there was a span of 11 bases. In DNA form, the CDR3 reads TGTGCCAGCAGTGACCGGGGGGCCGCCACAGATACGCAGTATTTT. Its protein product is CASSDRGAATDTQYF.

The genes are TRBV7-2 and TRBJ1-1; D is undetermined. The CDR3 loop spans 13 amino acids. The germline V gene has CDR1 SGHTA and CDR2 FQGNSA. The V and J ends lost 7 bases and 5 bases respectively, with 14 bases between them. Written as DNA, the CDR3 is TGTGCCAGCACCTTCCCCGGCGGGACTGAAGCTTTCTTT. Its translation: CASTFPGGTEAFF. Supplemented by reference TRBV7-2 and TRBJ1-1, the full variable domain reads GAGVSQSPSNKVTEKGKDVELRCDPISGHTALYWYRQSLGQGLEFLIYFQGNSAPDKSGLPSDRFSAERTGGSVSTLTIQRTQQEDSAVYLCASTFPGGTEAFFGQGTRLTVV.

This clone was seen only a few times. The rearrangement links TRBV13 to TRBJ2-5; the match to TRBD2 covers 13 bases. Per the germline V gene, CDR1 is PRHDT and CDR2 is FYEKMQ (reference sequence). The J segment lost 1 base and the V segment lost 5 bases, leaving 4 bases of the junction unmatched. The CDR3 is 16 amino acids. CDR3 loop: CASSLRTSGGQETQYF. For the CDR3, the DNA is TGTGCCAGCAGCCTACGGACTAGCGGGGGCCAAGAGACCCAGTACTTC.

The rearrangement links TRBV7-9 to TRBJ1-1, with TRBD1 matching over 7 bases. V lost 5 bases to trimming and J lost 4 bases; unmatched junction nucleotides: 7. Germline V lookup: CDR1 SEHNR, CDR2 FQNEAQ (reference sequence). The CDR3 loop spans 14 amino acids. For the CDR3, the DNA is TGTGCCAGCAGCCCCACAGGGGACTCCACTGAAGCTTTCTTT. Its translation is CASSPTGDSTEAFF.

V and J are TRBV5-5 and TRBJ2-7; TRBD2 matches 7 bases. The CDR3 extends over 15 amino acids. Germline V CDR1 and CDR2: SGHKS, YYEKEE (reference sequence). The V segment lost 4 bases and the J segment 3 bases; nucleotides outside the gene matches: 10. The CDR3 nucleotides are TGTGCCAGCAGCCCCTCTACGGGACTAATCTACGAGCAGTACTTC. It is translated as CASSPSTGLIYEQYF.